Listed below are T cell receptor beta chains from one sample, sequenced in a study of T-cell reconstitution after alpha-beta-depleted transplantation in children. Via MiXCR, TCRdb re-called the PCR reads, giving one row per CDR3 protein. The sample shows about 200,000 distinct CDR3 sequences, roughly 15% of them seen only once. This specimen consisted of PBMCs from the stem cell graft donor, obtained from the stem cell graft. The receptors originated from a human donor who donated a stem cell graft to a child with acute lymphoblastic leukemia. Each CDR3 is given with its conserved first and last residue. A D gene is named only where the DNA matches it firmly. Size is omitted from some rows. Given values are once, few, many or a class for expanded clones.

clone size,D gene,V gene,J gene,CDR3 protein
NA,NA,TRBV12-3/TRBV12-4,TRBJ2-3,CASRWDHTDTQYF
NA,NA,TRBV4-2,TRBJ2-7,CASSPRVMGEVDEQYF
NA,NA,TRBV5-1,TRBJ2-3,CASRIEGVGTDTQYF
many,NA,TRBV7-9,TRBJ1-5,CASSLDGPSNQPQHF
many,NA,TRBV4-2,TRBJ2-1,CASSQALHLEQFF
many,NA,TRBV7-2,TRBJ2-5,CASSLAVSGGLETQYF
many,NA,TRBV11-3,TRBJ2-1,CASSEGTYNEQFF
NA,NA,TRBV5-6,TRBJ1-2,CASSPGDGGDGYTF
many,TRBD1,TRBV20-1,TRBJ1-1,CSAREGTGRSEAFF
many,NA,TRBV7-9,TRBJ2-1,CASSLGAGLSSYNEQFF
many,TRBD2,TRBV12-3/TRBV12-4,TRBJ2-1,CASSYGRAGEQFF
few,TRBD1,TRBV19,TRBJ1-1,CALRAQGASNTEAFF
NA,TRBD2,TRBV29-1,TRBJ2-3,CSVEMARGSLDTQYF
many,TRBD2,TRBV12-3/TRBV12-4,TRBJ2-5,CASSFVGGSQETQYF
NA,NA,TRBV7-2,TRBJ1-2,CASSLVQARTRGYTF
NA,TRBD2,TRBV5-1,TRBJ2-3,CATSGREGLDTQYF
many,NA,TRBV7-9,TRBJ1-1,CASSTRDGNTEAFF
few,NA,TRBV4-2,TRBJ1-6,CASSPGQKGNSPLHF
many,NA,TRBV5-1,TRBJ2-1,CASSRQRAPEGEQFF
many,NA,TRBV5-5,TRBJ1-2,CASSKDSNYGYTF
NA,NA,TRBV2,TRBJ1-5,CASLAKGSYSNQPQHF
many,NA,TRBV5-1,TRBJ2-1,CASRPAGSSYNEQFF
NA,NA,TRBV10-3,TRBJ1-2,CAISEPGRRPNYGYTF
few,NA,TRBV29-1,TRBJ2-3,CSVDPDHTDTQYF
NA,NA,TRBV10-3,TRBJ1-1,CAISGGTDTEAFF
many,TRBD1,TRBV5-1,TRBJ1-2,CASRRTGTYLNYGYTF
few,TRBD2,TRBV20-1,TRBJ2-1,CSAGPRGSSGASYNEQFF
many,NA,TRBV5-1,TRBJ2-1,CASAHGELIYNEQFF
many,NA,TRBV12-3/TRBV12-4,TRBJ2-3,CASSPNVAEGPDTQYF
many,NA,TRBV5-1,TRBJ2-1,CASRFTWQGANEQFF
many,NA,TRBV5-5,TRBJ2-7,CASSFTRTQAREQYF
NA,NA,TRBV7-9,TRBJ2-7,CASSAGGGKAYEQYF
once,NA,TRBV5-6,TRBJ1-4,CASSWIKDEKLFF
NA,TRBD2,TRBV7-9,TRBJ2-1,CASSRGGAVNEQFF
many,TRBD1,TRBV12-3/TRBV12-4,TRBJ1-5,CASSLQGAFSNQPQHF